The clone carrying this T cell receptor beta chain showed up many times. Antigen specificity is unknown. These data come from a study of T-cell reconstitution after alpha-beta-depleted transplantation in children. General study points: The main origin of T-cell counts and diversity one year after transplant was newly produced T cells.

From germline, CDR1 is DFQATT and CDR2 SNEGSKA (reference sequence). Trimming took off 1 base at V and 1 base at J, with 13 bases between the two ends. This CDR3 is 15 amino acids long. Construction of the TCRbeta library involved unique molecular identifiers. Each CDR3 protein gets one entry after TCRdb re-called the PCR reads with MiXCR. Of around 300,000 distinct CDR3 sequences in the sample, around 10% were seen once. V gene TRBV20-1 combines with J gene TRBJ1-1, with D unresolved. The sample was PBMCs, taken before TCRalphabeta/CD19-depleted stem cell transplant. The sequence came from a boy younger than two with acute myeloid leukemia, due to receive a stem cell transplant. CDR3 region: CSARGSARPNTEAFF. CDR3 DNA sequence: TGCAGTGCTAGAGGCTCGGCGAGGCCGAACACTGAAGCTTTCTTT.